Presented here are 17 T cell receptor beta chains from one specimen sequenced in a study of control samples from healthy donors and cancer patients. Using immunoSEQ multiplex PCR, the repertoire was profiled, and TCRdb retains in-frame clones only, with some absent. This table holds 150,000 or so clones, over 85% found once. The sample consisted of blood. The receptor set was obtained from a man between 40 and 49 years old in good health.

This clone has just one count. The chain joins TRBV5-1 to TRBJ2-5, with D perhaps TRBD1 (5 bases). CDR1 and CDR2 from the germline V gene are SGHRS and YFSETQ. V was clipped by 5 bases and J by 3 bases, with 11 bases between them. CDR3 size: 13 residues. CDR3 region: CASRHYRKETQYF. Here the CDR3 DNA reads TGCGCCAGCAGACATTACAGGAAAGAGACCCAGTACTTC. The variable domain in full, completed from reference TRBV5-1 and TRBJ2-5, reads KAGVTQTPRYLIKTRGQQVTLSCSPISGHRSVSWYQQTPGQGLQFLFEYFSETQRNKGNFPGRFSGRQFSNSRSEMNVSTLELGDSALYLCASRHYRKETQYFGPGTRLLVL.

This chain joins TRBV19 and TRBJ1-6; perhaps TRBD1 as D (5 bases). CDR1 LNHDA and CDR2 SQIVND come from the germline V gene (reference sequence). CDR3 length: 13 amino acids. The ends were cut back, 5 bases at V and 8 bases at J, with 10 bases in the middle. CDR3 region: CASSPEGHSPLHF. The CDR3 region has the DNA TGTGCCAGTAGTCCGGAGGGGCATTCACCCCTCCACTTT.

J is TRBJ1-4 and V is TRBV5-1; D is perhaps TRBD1 (5 bases). Trimming removed 0 bases at V and 3 bases at J, with 6 bases between. The germline V gene encodes CDR1 SGHRS and CDR2 YFSETQ. The CDR3 has 14 amino acids. The CDR3: CASSLDRPNEKLFF. The CDR3, as DNA: TGCGCCAGCAGCTTGGACAGGCCTAATGAAAAACTGTTTTTT.

V usage is TRBV3-1 (or the pseudogene TRBV3-2) and J usage is TRBJ1-1, with 7 bases fitting TRBD1. After removal of 5 bases from V and 11 bases from J, the junction contained 11 bases not matched to a gene. Germline V lookup: CDR1 LGHDT, CDR2 YNNKEL (reference sequence). CDR3 size: 13 residues. In nucleotides, the CDR3 is TGTGCCAGCAGCGGCCCGGACAGGTTAAGGGCTTTCTTT. It translates to CASSGPDRLRAFF.

The chain is built from TRBV12-3 or TRBV12-4 and TRBJ1-1; D gene ambiguous. This CDR3 has 12 amino acids. Trimming removed 5 bases from V and 9 bases from J, with 13 bases in between. This chain's CDR3 is CASSLPGGKAFF. CDR3 DNA sequence: TGTGCCAGCAGTCTCCCAGGAGGCAAAGCTTTCTTT.

This clone was observed a single time. V and J are TRBV4-1 and TRBJ2-7; 11 bases line up with TRBD2. Germline-derived CDR1 and CDR2 are MGHRA and YSYEKL. The CDR3 consists of 14 residues. Trimming took 4 bases from V and 4 from J; bases not matched to a gene: 3. The CDR3 here is CASSRSGGAYEQYF. The CDR3 DNA reads TGCGCCAGCAGCCGTAGCGGGGGGGCTTACGAGCAGTACTTC.

In its sample, this clone was seen a few times. The rearrangement joins TRBV6-1 to TRBJ1-4; 9 positions match TRBD1. CDR3 length: 16 residues. The J segment lost 8 bases and the V segment lost 3 bases, leaving 10 bases of the junction unmatched. Germline CDR1 reads MNHNS; CDR2 reads SASEGT. The CDR3 region has the DNA TGTGCCAGCAGTGAGGGGGGGGGACAGGGAAGCGAAAAACTGTTTTTT. The encoded protein is CASSEGGGQGSEKLFF.

The rearrangement uses TRBV5-6 and TRBJ1-1; D is undetermined. The CDR3 totals 15 residues. Looked up from germline, CDR1 is SGHDT and CDR2 is YYEEEE. Trimming pared 1 base from V and 0 bases from J, leaving 10 bases between. CDR3 amino acids: CASSLYGRMNTEAFF. The DNA of the CDR3 is TGTGCCAGCAGCTTGTATGGACGGATGAACACTGAAGCTTTCTTT.

This clone was counted only a few times. The chain recombines TRBV6-5 with TRBJ1-1; D possibly corresponds to TRBD1 (5 bases). The CDR3 runs 13 residues. V lost 7 bases to trimming and J lost 1 base, with 10 bases between them. Germline loops: CDR1 MNHEY, CDR2 SVGAGI. This CDR3 is CASKRDPNTEAFF. CDR3 bases: TGTGCCAGCAAAAGGGACCCGAACACTGAAGCTTTCTTT.

The chain combines TRBV19 with TRBJ2-1; 9 positions agree with TRBD2. V shed 4 bases, J shed 4 bases, and the junction held 5 bases outside the gene matches. The germline V gene encodes CDR1 LNHDA and CDR2 SQIVND (reference sequence). CDR3 size: 15 residues. CDR3 protein: CASSSRLADYNEQFF. The CDR3, as DNA: TGTGCCAGTAGTAGTCGACTAGCGGATTACAATGAGCAGTTCTTC.

This chain connects TRBV4-3 to TRBJ2-2; maybe TRBD1 (5 bases). The V gene lost 4 bases and the J gene lost 1 base, with 10 bases spanning the gap. The CDR3 has 15 amino acids. Germline lookup yields CDR1 LGHNA and CDR2 YSLEER. The CDR3 DNA follows: TGCGCCAGCAGCCTCAGTAGGGGGAACACCGGGGAGCTGTTTTTT. Translating it yields CASSLSRGNTGELFF.

The genes are TRBV6-5 and TRBJ1-2, with a tentative D call TRBD1 (5 bases). The CDR3 runs to 12 residues. The germline V and J ends were trimmed by 2 bases and 5 bases, with 6 bases remaining between them. In germline, CDR1 is MNHEY, CDR2 SVGAGI. This CDR3 reads CASSYAGYGYTF. In DNA form, the CDR3 reads TGTGCCAGCAGTTACGCAGGGTATGGCTACACCTTC.

V usage is TRBV5-3 and J usage is TRBJ2-5, with TRBD2 identical over 13 bases. TRBV5-3 is reported as an ORF; its role is uncertain. V dropped 5 bases and J dropped 1; count of bases not matched to a gene: 5. This CDR3 contains 16 residues. CDR3 region: CARRAGTSGVQETQYF. In DNA form, the CDR3 reads TGTGCCAGAAGGGCCGGGACTAGCGGGGTCCAAGAGACCCAGTACTTC.

The chain combines TRBV6-6 with TRBJ1-2; D perhaps matches TRBD1 (5 bases). Germline lookup yields CDR1 MNHNY and CDR2 SVGAGI (reference sequence). Trimming stripped 11 bases from V and 3 bases from J, with 16 bases between. The CDR3 runs to 13 residues. CDR3 DNA sequence: TGTGCCTGCCGGGACTTCCAAGACTATGGCTACACCTTC. Protein product: CACRDFQDYGYTF.

The J gene is TRBJ1-2, the V gene TRBV28; maybe TRBD1 (5 bases). From germline, CDR1 is MDHEN and CDR2 SYDVKM. Trimming took off 2 bases at V and 8 bases at J, with 15 bases between the two ends. The CDR3 sequence is 14 residues long. Here the CDR3 reads CASSLVTQGKGYTF. The CDR3 region has the DNA TGTGCCAGCAGTTTAGTAACGCAGGGTAAAGGCTACACCTTC.

This chain uses TRBV5-1 with TRBJ1-2; 11 bases align to TRBD1. The germline V gene encodes CDR1 SGHRS and CDR2 YFSETQ. V gave up 2 bases and J gave up 8 bases; unmatched junction bases: 5. There are 14 residues in the CDR3. The CDR3 DNA follows: TGCGCCAGCAGCTTAGGACAGGGGGCGAAAGGCTACACCTTC. Encoded protein: CASSLGQGAKGYTF. Variable domain in full (rest from reference TRBV5-1 and TRBJ1-2): KAGVTQTPRYLIKTRGQQVTLSCSPISGHRSVSWYQQTPGQGLQFLFEYFSETQRNKGNFPGRFSGRQFSNSRSEMNVSTLELGDSALYLCASSLGQGAKGYTFGSGTRLTVV.

Here the CDR3 reads CASSIRVGGSGGYGYTF. DNA of the CDR3: TGTGCCAGTAGTATTCGCGTCGGGGGATCCGGGGGTTATGGCTACACCTTC. The chain couples TRBV19 to TRBJ1-2; the D gene is possibly TRBD1 (5 bases). The germline V gene encodes CDR1 LNHDA and CDR2 SQIVND (reference sequence). The V and J ends lost 3 bases and 5 bases respectively, with 22 bases between them. The CDR3 is 17 amino acids.